These 23 T cell receptor beta chains were sequenced from one sample in a study of T cells in Graves' hyperthyroidism and ophthalmopathy. RNA transcripts were the template for amplifying TCR beta CDR3 regions. A set of HTBI primers served as the primers for a first-round RT-PCR of the TCR CDR3. TCRdb used MiXCR to reprocess the multiplex PCR reads, holding one entry per CDR3 protein. This table has fewer than 500,000 distinct CDR3 sequences, approximately 14% appearing once. Specimen: blood. The source of these receptors is a man between 18 and 29 years old with Graves' ophthalmopathy.

The gene calls are TRBV9 and TRBJ2-7; weak D call: TRBD1 (8 bases). V shed 0 bases and J shed 5 bases, with 18 bases lying between them. The CDR3 consists of 16 residues. In germline, CDR1 is SGDLS, CDR2 YYNGEE. In DNA form, the CDR3 reads TGTGCCAGCAGCGTAGTGGGGGGGCAGGGGGCTGACGAGCAGTACTTC. It yields the protein CASSVVGGQGADEQYF. Drawing the rest from reference TRBV9 and TRBJ2-7, the complete variable domain is DSGVTQTPKHLITATGQRVTLRCSPRSGDLSVYWYQQSLDQGLQFLIQYYNGEERAKGNILERFSAQQFPDLHSELNLSSLELGDSALYFCASSVVGGQGADEQYFGPGTRLTVT.

The sample holds many counts of this clonotype. V usage is TRBV18 and J usage is TRBJ2-7; 9 bases are shared with TRBD1. Germline-derived CDR1 and CDR2 are KGHSH and LQKENI. CDR3 length equals 15 residues. With 2 bases clipped from V and 5 bases from J, the junction kept 7 bases outside the gene matches. The CDR3 coding sequence is TGTGCCAGCTCACCAGGGGGGACAGGGATCAACGAGCAGTACTTC. Its protein product is CASSPGGTGINEQYF.

This clonotype was picked up many times. V is TRBV3-1 and J is TRBJ1-1; no reliable D call. Per germline, CDR1 LGHDT and CDR2 YNNKEL (reference sequence). The ends were cut back, 4 bases at V and 9 bases at J, with 15 bases in the middle. This CDR3 region has 13 residues. CDR3 bases: TGTGCCAGCAGCCCCCCCGGGGTTGGAAAAGCTTTCTTT. Its protein product is CASSPPGVGKAFF.

CDR3 nucleotides: TGCGCCAGCAGCCAAGTTGGACAGGCAAGCGCAACTAATGAAAAACTGTTTTTT. Translating gives CASSQVGQASATNEKLFF. V and J are TRBV4-1 and TRBJ1-4; 7 nucleotides align to TRBD1. With 1 base clipped from V and 0 bases from J, the junction kept 8 bases outside the gene matches. CDR1 is MGHRA, CDR2 YSYEKL, per germline. The CDR3 contains 18 residues.

With respect to this clonotype: The junction departs from the called germline gene at one end, perhaps through a read error. V is TRBV6-2 or TRBV6-3 and J is TRBJ2-7; D unresolved. This CDR3 contains 11 residues. CDR1 and CDR2 (germline): MNHEY, SVGEGT. CDR3 loop: CANSRQDEQYF. DNA for the CDR3: TGTGCCAACAGTCGACAAGACGAGCAGTACTTC.

In regard to this clonotype: A read error is possible here, since a much larger clone lies one base away. The chain combines TRBV30 with TRBJ2-5; D is possibly TRBD2 (6 bases). CDR1 and CDR2 (germline): GTSNPN, SVGIG (reference sequence). V was cut by 3 bases and J by 6 bases, with 26 bases left in between. This CDR3 comprises 17 residues. CDR3 protein: CAWRTSGLVWGGKTQYF. CDR3 DNA sequence: TGTGCCTGGAGGACCTCGGGACTGGTCTGGGGTGGAAAGACCCAGTACTTC.

This clonotype was counted ten times or more. The CDR3 sequence: CASSSIESPYEQYF. The CDR3 DNA sequence: TGTGCCAGCAGTAGTATCGAGAGCCCCTACGAGCAGTACTTC. V and J are TRBV11-3 and TRBJ2-7, with D hard to call. This CDR3 spans 14 amino acids. V dropped 6 bases and J dropped 2 bases, with 14 bases sitting between them. Germline V CDR1 and CDR2: SGHNT, YENEEA.

DNA of the CDR3: TGTGCCAGCAGCTCTGGGACAGGGTGGGGCCCAGATACGCAGTATTTT. It codes for CASSSGTGWGPDTQYF. The chain carries TRBV7-9 and TRBJ2-3; 9 nucleotides align to TRBD1. The ends lost 4 bases at V and 4 bases at J; junction bases unmatched: 9. The CDR3 is made up of 16 amino acids. Germline lookup yields CDR1 SEHNR and CDR2 FQNEAQ (reference sequence).

This clonotype was counted at least ten times. The genes are TRBV6-1 and TRBJ2-7, with TRBD1 matching 10 bases. The CDR3 contains 14 residues. J lost 4 bases, V lost 5 bases, and 5 bases had no gene match. Germline-derived CDR1 and CDR2 are MNHNS and SASEGT. DNA for the CDR3: TGTGCCAGCAGTAGGGACAGGGGACTTTACGAGCAGTACTTC. Its translation: CASSRDRGLYEQYF.

The sample holds many counts of this clonotype. V and J are TRBV12-3 or TRBV12-4 and TRBJ2-1; no firm D call. V was pared by 1 base and J by 5 bases, with 6 bases between. The CDR3 runs 13 residues. CDR3 in DNA: TGTGCCAGCAGTTTAGTAGCAGACAATGAGCAGTTCTTC. It codes for CASSLVADNEQFF.

Only a few counts were recorded for this clonotype. The chain combines TRBV18 with TRBJ2-5; D perhaps matches TRBD2 (6 bases). This CDR3 comprises 18 residues. Per germline, CDR1 KGHSH and CDR2 LQKENI. V was cut by 2 bases and J by 0 bases, with 19 bases left in between. The CDR3: CASSPEFSVAEYQETQYF. The CDR3 nucleotides are TGTGCCAGCTCACCAGAGTTCTCTGTAGCGGAGTACCAAGAGACCCAGTACTTC.

This clonotype occurred many times. This sequence joins TRBV6-2 or TRBV6-3 and TRBJ2-3, with TRBD2 identical over 16 bases. The CDR3 consists of 19 residues. V shed 4 bases, J shed 0 bases, and the junction held 7 bases outside the gene matches. Germline CDR1 MNHEY, CDR2 SVGEGT. The CDR3 nucleotides read TGTGCCAGCAGTTTCTCGGGACTAGCGGGGGGGCCCAGCACAGATACGCAGTATTTT. This codes for CASSFSGLAGGPSTDTQYF.

The table lists this clonotype with a count of one. The chain recombines TRBV6-1 with TRBJ1-5, with 8 bases aligning to TRBD1. The CDR3 totals 16 residues. Germline values: CDR1 MNHNS, CDR2 SASEGT. Germline trimming cut 2 bases from V and 5 bases from J; bases unmatched to any gene: 8. The CDR3 DNA reads as TGTGCCAGCAGTGAAATGAGGGACAGGCCAGATCAGCCCCAGCATTTT. It codes for CASSEMRDRPDQPQHF.

This clonotype was counted many times. J is TRBJ1-1 and V is TRBV7-9; D is undetermined. The V end was cut by 0 bases, the J end by 0 bases, with 5 bases between. The CDR3 runs 14 residues. The germline CDR1 and CDR2 sequences are SEHNR and FQNEAQ (reference sequence). DNA for the CDR3: TGTGCCAGCAGCTTAGCGGTGGTGAACACTGAAGCTTTCTTT. Translated, it gives CASSLAVVNTEAFF.

For this clonotype: At one end, the junction sequence differs from germline, possibly due to a read error. The V gene is TRBV24-1, the J gene TRBJ2-3, with D perhaps matching TRBD1 (6 bases). Germline V CDR1 and CDR2: KGHDR, SFDVKD. CDR3 length: 16 residues. The CDR3 coding sequence is TGTGCCACCAGTGATGGGGGCAGGGTCTCAACAGATACGCAGTGTTTT. This codes for CATSDGGRVSTDTQCF.

This clonotype was counted a few times. This chain uses TRBV7-6 with TRBJ1-2, with D possibly matching TRBD1 (5 bases). The germline V and J ends were trimmed by 4 bases and 6 bases, with 15 bases remaining between them. Germline CDR1 is SGHVS and CDR2 is FNYEAQ. The CDR3 runs 14 residues. The CDR3 nucleotides are TGTGCCAGCAGCTCCCCCGGGGGTCGAGATGGCTACACCTTC. Translation gives CASSSPGGRDGYTF.

The chain carries TRBV20-1 and TRBJ2-7, with a tentative D call TRBD2 (7 bases). Trimming removed 3 bases from V and 1 base from J, with 13 bases in between. The CDR3 runs 14 residues. Per the germline V gene, CDR1 is DFQATT and CDR2 is SNEGSKA (reference sequence). CDR3 DNA sequence: TGCAGTGCTAGTATTGGGGGGGCTTCCTACGAGCAGTACTTC. It specifies CSASIGGASYEQYF.

There are a few counts of this clonotype. The DNA for the CDR3 is TGTGCCACCAGTGATTTAGAAGGACTCGAGAGCTCCTATAATTCACCCCTCCACTTT. Protein: CATSDLEGLESSYNSPLHF. This chain joins TRBV24-1 and TRBJ1-6, with D unresolved. The CDR3 runs 19 residues. Trimming took 1 base from V and 0 from J, leaving 15 bases between them. Germline CDR1 reads KGHDR; CDR2 reads SFDVKD.

This clonotype turned up a few times. This sequence joins TRBV4-1 and TRBJ1-4; tentatively, D is TRBD1 (5 bases). The CDR3 is 16 amino acids. Per the germline V gene, CDR1 is MGHRA and CDR2 is YSYEKL. V lost 2 bases and J 6 bases, leaving 16 bases between the germline ends. The CDR3 bases are TGCGCCAGCAGCCAATTTCTACAGGAAACGGATGAAAAACTGTTTTTT. Its protein is CASSQFLQETDEKLFF.

The CDR3 DNA follows: TGTGCCAGCAGCCAATCTTGGGGGAATATCGGGGAGCTGTTTTTT. Translating it yields CASSQSWGNIGELFF. V gene TRBV3-1 combines with J gene TRBJ2-2; possibly TRBD1 or TRBD2 for D (5 bases each). V lost 2 bases to trimming and J lost 7 bases, with 14 bases between them. The CDR3 is 15 amino acids. The germline V gene has CDR1 LGHDT and CDR2 YNNKEL (reference sequence).

On this clonotype: This may stem from a read error, because a much larger clone lies one nucleotide away. This rearrangement joins TRBV20-1 to TRBJ2-3, with D possibly TRBD2 on 5 matching bases. The CDR3 has 14 amino acids. From germline, CDR1 is DFQATT and CDR2 SNEGSKA (reference sequence). Trimming shortened V by 3 bases and J by 2 bases, and 12 bases separated the two germline ends. The CDR3 DNA is TGCAGTGCTAGGAGGCTAGCATTCACAGATACGCAGTATTTT. Translated: CSARRLAFTDTQYF.

CDR3 coding DNA: TGTGCCAGCAGCGACGCCGGGGGTCGCACAGATACGCAGTATTTT. The encoded protein is CASSDAGGRTDTQYF. The V call is TRBV9, the J call TRBJ2-3; D perhaps matches TRBD2 (6 bases). The length of the CDR3 is 15 residues. V was trimmed by 3 bases and J by 1 base, leaving 12 bases between them. CDR1 is SGDLS, CDR2 YYNGEE, per germline.

This clonotype was seen repeatedly, ten times or more. The chain has TRBV13 and TRBJ1-2; D ambiguous. Trimming shortened V by 5 bases and J by 2 bases, and 12 bases separated the two germline ends. CDR3 length: 14 residues. Germline V CDR1 and CDR2: PRHDT, FYEKMQ (reference sequence). In DNA form, the CDR3 reads TGTGCCAGCAGCAACCTACAGCAGAACTATGGCTACACCTTC. Its translation: CASSNLQQNYGYTF.